The TCR beta chain under discussion was sequenced for a study of T cells in Graves' hyperthyroidism and ophthalmopathy. The CDR3 is 15 amino acids. V was clipped by 5 bases and J by 6 bases, with 17 bases between them. Germline-derived CDR1 and CDR2 are SGHVS and FNYEAQ. This clonotype was recorded at least ten times. Amplification of TCR beta CDR3 regions was performed using RNA transcripts as template. HTBI primers drove first-round RT-PCR of the TCR CDR3. Each CDR3 protein is one row after TCRdb ran MiXCR on the multiplex PCR reads. The table includes hundreds of thousands of distinct CDR3 sequences, about a sixth detected once.

This receptor was taken from a woman between 18 and 29 years old with Graves' ophthalmopathy. The sequencing input was blood. The rearrangement joins TRBV7-6 to TRBJ2-1, with TRBD2 as a possible D gene (6 bases). The CDR3 spells CASSLTSSRINEQFF. CDR3 sequence (DNA): TGTGCCAGCAGCCTTACTAGCTCTAGGATCAATGAGCAGTTCTTC.